The clone carrying this T cell receptor (beta chain) was counted a few times. Its antigen is undetermined. This entry comes from a study of CD8 T cells in ankylosing spondylitis. Study-wide points: Ankylosing spondylitis blood appeared to be characterized by a TCR beta motif of about eight highly homologous variants.

5'-RACE, quantitative and with molecular barcodes, yielded the TCR beta libraries. TCRdb independently ran MiXCR on the 5' RACE reads; one entry per CDR3 protein. The sample lists approximately 540,000 distinct CDR3 sequences, roughly an eighth occurring once. The sequence was collected from a male donor with ankylosing spondylitis. Sequencing was carried out using blood, either unsorted or a sorted T cell fraction (not recorded which).

CDR3 bases: TGTGCCAGCAGCCCCGGGACAGGGGAACTTTCACCCCTCCACTTT. Protein: CASSPGTGELSPLHF. This chain uses TRBV3-1 with TRBJ1-6; 10 bases fit TRBD1. The germline gives CDR1 LGHDT, CDR2 YNNKEL (reference sequence). The CDR3 sequence is 15 residues long. V was pared by 4 bases and J by 9 bases, with 6 bases of the junction left unmatched.